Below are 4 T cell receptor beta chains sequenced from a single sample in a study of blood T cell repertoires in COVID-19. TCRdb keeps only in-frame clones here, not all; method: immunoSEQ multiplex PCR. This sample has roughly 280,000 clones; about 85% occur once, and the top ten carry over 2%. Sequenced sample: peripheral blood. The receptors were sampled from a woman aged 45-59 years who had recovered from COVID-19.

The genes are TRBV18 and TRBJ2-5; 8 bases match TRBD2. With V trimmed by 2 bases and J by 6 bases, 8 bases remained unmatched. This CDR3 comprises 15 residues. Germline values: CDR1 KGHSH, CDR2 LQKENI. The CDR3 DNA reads TGTGCCAGCTCACCAACGGGGGGGGGCGAGAAGACCCAGTACTTC. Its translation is CASSPTGGGEKTQYF.

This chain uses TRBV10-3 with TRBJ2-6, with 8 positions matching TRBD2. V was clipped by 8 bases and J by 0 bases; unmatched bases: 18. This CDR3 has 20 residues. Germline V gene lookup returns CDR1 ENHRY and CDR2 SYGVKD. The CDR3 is CAISFKSGSTILSGANVLTF. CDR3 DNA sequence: TGTGCCATCTCATTTAAAAGCGGGAGTACGATCCTCTCTGGGGCCAACGTCCTGACTTTC.

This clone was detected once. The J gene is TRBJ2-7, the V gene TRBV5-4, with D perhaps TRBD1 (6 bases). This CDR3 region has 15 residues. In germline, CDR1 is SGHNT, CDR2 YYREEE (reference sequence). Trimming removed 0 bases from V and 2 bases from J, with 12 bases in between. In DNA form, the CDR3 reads TGTGCCAGCAGCTTGGTGGCAGGGGTTACCTACGAGCAGTACTTC. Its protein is CASSLVAGVTYEQYF.

The CDR3 region has the DNA TGTGCCAGCAGTCCTCAAACGGGACTTTCTAACACCGGGGAGCTGTTTTTT. It is translated as CASSPQTGLSNTGELFF. V usage is TRBV7-9 and J usage is TRBJ2-2, with D possibly matching TRBD2 (6 bases). Germline V lookup: CDR1 SEHNR, CDR2 FQNEAQ (reference sequence). With 6 bases removed from V and 2 bases from J, the gap between germline ends came to 19 bases. The CDR3 runs 17 residues.